The present T cell receptor beta chain was sequenced within a study of cytomegalovirus exposure and HLA in healthy donors (dated by TCRdb to about 2017). At the level of the whole study: According to an earlier analysis of 587 of the donors, 150 million to 200 million T cells yielded 117 million unique TCR beta sequences and roughly 280 Gb of sequence data. Around 330 gigabases of sequencing data and around 80 million unique TCR sequences made up an early release that covered 640 HLA-typed donors. Of the 350 to 400 genotyped donors, 81% fell in the genetic ancestry cluster associated with self-reported Caucasian donors. The aim of the study was to test whether cataloging public T cell receptors could identify signatures of past pathogen exposure. The study profiled the T cell repertoires of more than 500 subjects by immunosequencing and related them to cytomegalovirus serostatus. A separate validation cohort of about 110 different subjects was used in addition to the 666-subject first cohort. To predict cytomegalovirus infection status, the study combined high-throughput TCR immunosequencing, statistical association of individual TCRs with disease status, and machine learning. In a later analysis, previously published TCR beta repertoires from roughly 710 donors were re-analyzed and high-resolution HLA genotyping was added so that TCR occurrence patterns could be studied. In the later analysis, no new phenotypic data were used to find candidate immune exposures; instead, reliance was placed on TCR beta sequences and their occurrence across donors. An earlier analysis of several hundred of the donors used high-throughput TCR beta sequencing to judge whether each TCR beta V gene segment behaved as functional or pseudogenic. Donor age, sex, ethnicity and CMV serostatus were compiled alongside the repertoire data. In a later genetic analysis, genome-wide SNP genotypes for 398 of the 666 donors were used, and that subset was treated as a discovery cohort. Every repertoire in the discovery cohort had been generated on one and the same sequencing platform. HLA typing covered class I and class II loci at four-digit resolution. Typing coverage differed by locus: A, B, C, DRB1 and DQB1 were typed in about 629-640 donors, DQA1 in about 510, DPA1 in 606, and DPB1 in approximately 450. Four or five DR-DQ haplotypes were handled as single units for association and clustering, since linkage in the cohort was strong. On average, over 200,000 unique TCR beta nucleotide sequences were sequenced per donor among a few hundred genotyped donors of the cohort, with about 17% of those sequences being non-productive.

General conclusions and limits of the study: In a later analysis, the rate of TCR association differed among HLA loci, with DRB1 alleles having the most associated TCRs and HLA-C alleles having the fewest. According to a later genetic analysis, donors in an Asian-associated ancestry cluster had fewer N-insertions in productive TCRs than the approximately 700-donor mean. In the study, approximately 150 TCR beta chains were listed as associated with cytomegalovirus. While some public TCRs were present in many individuals, most TCR sequences turned up only very rarely across donors. A further reported finding was that TCR beta sequences accurately predicted the HLA-A and HLA-B alleles for most subjects in the first cohort. For the cohort, immune exposure information was limited to CMV serostatus. The classifier was reported to diagnose cytomegalovirus status with high specificity and sensitivity in both the original and validation cohorts. Only TCR beta chains were sequenced in this cohort, and the absence of alpha or paired-chain data limited detectable features. In a later genetic analysis, a missense DCLRE1C variant was associated with V-gene and J-gene trimming of TCR beta chains, and the association was replicated in an independent cohort. Seventeen rarely observed V segments, including chromosome 9 orphons, were excluded from the earlier analysis of several hundred of the donors because counts were too low. The 87-base-pair reads could not distinguish some IMGT-functional V segments, including TRBV6-2 and TRBV6-3, so those segments were excluded. A cluster of highly shared sequence variants was judged likely to represent a technical artifact of the sequencing pipeline. Compared with equally common non-associated chains, HLA-associated TCR beta chains in a later analysis were more clonally expanded and had lower generation probabilities. In an earlier analysis of about 600 of the donors, most TCR beta V segments appeared in productive rearrangements about 90% or about 30% of the time, broadly matching IMGT annotations. The authors suggested that the approach could potentially be generalized to other disease states and immunological phenotypes. According to a later analysis, parvovirus B19, influenza, CMV and Epstein-Barr virus appeared linked to several top co-occurrence clusters. A later analysis found that most CMV-associated TCR beta chains appeared HLA-restricted, with HLA associations seemingly driven largely by CMV exposure. A later analysis associated 17,000 or so TCR beta sequences with specific HLA alleles at a false discovery rate of 0.05. When HLA alleles, especially DR and DQ, strongly co-occurred, TCR associations were difficult to assign to individual alleles. A few of the identified cytomegalovirus-associated TCR beta chains were confirmed in vitro to be specific for cytomegalovirus antigens. Presence/absence analyses assumed roughly uniform sequencing depth across donors, an assumption that may not hold. Linkage disequilibrium might explain the correlated functional status among segregating V segments, but an unknown experimental factor could not be ruled out. HLA typing was unavailable for some donors at each locus, so association tests used only the typed subset.

Turning to this clone: Its antigen remains unidentified. There are no base qualities to consult, and no much larger clone falls within one base.

In total, 600 or so healthy bone marrow donors made up the cohort. At the time of sampling, every cohort member was nominally healthy, though immune exposures that went unrecorded were likely present. The donor was CMV seronegative and was included in the group of around 320 seronegative cohort members. Each donor provided a peripheral blood sample, and peripheral blood mononuclear cells were used for TCR beta sequencing. The Qiagen DNeasy Blood Extraction Kit was used to extract genomic DNA from the blood cell samples. Trimming accounts for 0 bases at V and 1 base at J, while the number of junction bases matched to no gene is 3. As encoded in the germline V gene (reference sequence), CDR1 is LNHNV while CDR2 is YYDKDF. The CDR3 has 16 amino acids, counting the end cysteine and phenylalanine. The kept DNA is CDR3 alone, 48 bases in frame from the first base. Libraries were made using the immunoSEQ multiplex PCR assay. The multiplex PCR relied on a mix of 60 forward primers for TCR Vbeta segments and 13 reverse primers for TCR Jbeta segments. A multiplex PCR assay on genomic DNA amplified the CDR3 region of rearranged TCR beta genes. The amplified TCR beta libraries were sequenced on the Illumina HiSeq System as 87-base-pair reads. The paper's data handling went like this. A later analysis tallied about 77 million unique TCR beta chains across the 700 or so repertoires, and around 12 million of those chains were shared by two or more donors. To remove PCR and sequencing errors, raw reads were error-corrected and collapsed into unique sequences using a nearest-neighbor algorithm that merged closely related sequences. V, D and J gene segments were assigned by aligning CDR3 sequences to IMGT reference sequences. For a sequence to be retained, a match of at least six nucleotides to both a V gene segment and a J gene segment was required. A rearrangement was called productive if the CDR3 had no stop codons and remained in frame with V and J, and every other rearrangement was called non-productive. CDR3 was defined by IMGT convention, running from the second conserved V-encoded cysteine to the conserved J-encoded phenylalanine. In an earlier analysis of around 540 of the donors, sequences lacking an unambiguous match to a single V gene segment were excluded. An earlier analysis of several hundred of the donors called V segments functional above 56.7% productive rearrangements and segregating when the between-donor standard deviation exceeded 5%. A statistical classification framework was developed to diagnose cytomegalovirus status using the catalog of TCR beta chain sequences. In a later analysis, V and J genes were assigned by comparing TCR nucleotide sequences against IMGT/GENE-DB human TR gene sequences. In a later analysis, CDR3 sequences and most-parsimonious VDJ recombination scenarios were assigned using the TCRdist pipeline. In a later analysis, each TCR beta chain was defined by its CDR3 amino acid sequence together with its V-gene family, and reads without a unique V-gene family were excluded. A later analysis removed 500 to 650 highly shared, low-generation-probability nucleotide sequences to deal with suspected cross-contamination and a sequencing artifact. A later analysis calculated a clonal expansion index for each public chain from normalized within-repertoire ranks of inferred template counts. A later analysis computed generation probabilities with a VDJ recombination model fitted to out-of-frame rearrangements, and checked the results against IGoR. A later analysis scored TCR-TCR, TCR-HLA and TCR-CMV co-occurrence with hypergeometric tests, applying a repertoire-size bias correction to TCR pairs. False discovery rates were estimated in a later analysis by permuting HLA or CMV assignments 20 times. In a later analysis, co-occurring TCRs were grouped using DBSCAN, with TCRdist sequence similarity added in when clustering inside HLA-allele-positive subsets. Repertoires with fewer than 30,000 or more than 120,000 public chains, plus five repertoires with anomalous nucleotide sharing, were excluded from co-occurrence clustering. TCRdb took this table from immuneACCESS and kept in-frame rearrangements with V and J called. Such tables lack part of the clones; where checked against another copy, unresolved V genes explain under half of the gap, and the rest is unexplained. Clonal size and the V and J genes are those of that table, whereas D and trimming came from the DNA. The sample includes fewer than 200,000 clones, with about 72% observed a single time. About 1.6% of the sample belongs to the ten largest clones.

This chain joins TRBV15 to TRBJ2-5; 9 central bases correspond to TRBD1. Sequencing used PBMCs. The sequence was collected from a girl between 5 and 17 years old in good health and CMV-seronegative. The sequenced DNA is TGTGCCACCAGCAGAGAGGGACAGGGCATCCAAGAGACCCAGTACTTC. Its protein is CATSREGQGIQETQYF.